This entry concerns a single TCR beta chain. Its antigen is not known. This sample is drawn from a study of cytomegalovirus exposure and HLA in healthy donors. Findings and limits, study-wide: In all likelihood, a cluster of highly shared sequence variants was a sequencing artifact. No immune exposure information besides CMV serostatus was available. In a later analysis, HLA-associated TCR beta chains were more clonally expanded than equally common others. Previous analysis showed most TCR beta V segments were productive about 90% or about 30% of the time.

In the PCR, 60 Vbeta and 13 Jbeta primers were used. Assay: immunoSEQ multiplex PCR; the TCRdb copy retains only in-frame clones and omits some. The sample yields approximately 160,000 clones, 65% to 85% seen once. Looked up from germline, CDR1 is LNHDA and CDR2 is SQIVND (reference sequence). This CDR3 spans 12 amino acids. V was pared by 3 bases and J by 6 bases, with 9 bases between. The origin of this receptor is a woman in her thirties or forties in good health and CMV-seropositive. The rearrangement joins TRBV19 to TRBJ2-7; possibly TRBD2 for D (6 bases). Source material: PBMCs. Here the CDR3 reads CASSIGRSEQYF. DNA for the CDR3: TGTGCCAGTAGTATTGGGAGGAGCGAGCAGTACTTC. Full variable domain (rest looked up from reference TRBV19 and TRBJ2-7): DGGITQSPKYLFRKEGQNVTLSCEQNLNHDAMYWYRQDPGQGLRLIYYSQIVNDFQKGDIAEGYSVSREKKESFPLTVTSAQKNPTAFYLCASSIGRSEQYFGPGTRLTVT.